This T cell receptor beta chain was recorded in a study of Ad26.COV2.S vaccination and SARS-CoV-2 variants. For the study at large: In the COV1001 trial, the donor was in the Ad26.COV2.S arm. Ad26.COV2.S was injected intramuscularly once or twice, 56 days apart.

As to treatment: 19 received Ad26.COV2.S at low or high dose, single or two shots; about 5 received placebo; per-sample allocation not given. Collection of the samples took place on day 63 after the first injection of vaccine or placebo. The V gene lost 6 bases and the J gene lost 0 bases, with 20 bases spanning the gap. CDR3 length equals 17 residues. CDR1 MNHEY and CDR2 SMNVEV come from the germline V gene (reference sequence). Profiling relied on immunoSEQ multiplex PCR, and the TCRdb table lists in-frame clones only, not all of them. The sample has over 450,000 clones; 80% to 90% are singletons. The sample in question was peripheral blood, obtained in a trial of Ad26.COV2.S vaccine versus placebo. This chain joins TRBV27 and TRBJ1-2; D not resolved. This clonotype was obtained from a person between 18 and 65 years old who received the Ad26.COV2.S COVID-19 vaccine or a placebo. CDR3 sequence (DNA): TGTGCCAGCAGCCAAACCCCAGACCTCATAACTAACTATGGCTACACCTTC. It yields the protein CASSQTPDLITNYGYTF.